This TCR beta chain was captured by sequencing in a study of early T cells in non-severe SARS-CoV-2 infection. A single record per CDR3 protein comes from TCRdb applying MiXCR to the 5' RACE reads. The top ten clones hold about 1.7% of a sample with 65,000 to 70,000 distinct CDR3 sequences, 12% of them seen once. Germline loops: CDR1 GTSNPN, CDR2 SVGIG (reference sequence). V was trimmed by 3 bases and J by 0 bases, leaving 14 bases between them. The CDR3 has 15 amino acids. The specimen was whole blood. This sequence joins TRBV30 and TRBJ1-1, with D perhaps TRBD1 (5 bases). This receptor was taken from an adult who was a healthcare worker with PCR-confirmed SARS-CoV-2 infection or an uninfected control (not recorded which). CDR3 bases: TGTGCCTGGAGAGTGAACCTAGGGGTGAACACTGAAGCTTTCTTT. This gives the protein CAWRVNLGVNTEAFF.